What follows are 10 T cell receptor beta chains derived from one specimen sequenced in a study of T-cell reconstitution after alpha-beta-depleted transplantation in children. The TCRbeta library was prepared with unique molecular identifiers. TCRdb processed the PCR reads anew with MiXCR; each CDR3 protein has one entry. The table shows some 590,000 distinct CDR3 sequences, with more than 9% occurring only once. Here the sequenced sample was PBMCs from the stem cell graft donor, taken from the stem cell graft. The receptors stem from a human donor who donated a stem cell graft to a child with acute myeloid leukemia.

This chain's CDR3 is CASSYSPSGDGSEKLFF. The DNA of the CDR3 is TGTGCCAGCAGTTACTCCCCCTCGGGGGATGGGAGTGAAAAACTGTTTTTT. The V call is TRBV6-5, the J call TRBJ1-4; tentative D call: TRBD1 (5 bases). CDR3 size: 17 residues. V dropped 0 bases and J dropped 7 bases, with 18 bases sitting between them. Looked up from germline, CDR1 is MNHEY and CDR2 is SVGAGI.

This clonotype was detected a few times. The V and J genes are TRBV5-1 and TRBJ1-3; D gene unclear. V was cut by 1 base and J by 0 bases, with 11 bases left in between. Looked up from germline, CDR1 is SGHRS and CDR2 is YFSETQ. This CDR3 region has 16 residues. The CDR3 nucleotides read TGCGCCAGCAGCTTGTCCGAGGCCACCTCTGGAAACACCATATATTTT. Protein product: CASSLSEATSGNTIYF.

This chain links TRBV28 with TRBJ2-7, with TRBD2 matching over 9 bases. CDR1 and CDR2 (germline): MDHEN, SYDVKM. With 4 bases clipped from V and 2 bases from J, the junction kept 6 bases outside the gene matches. The CDR3 contains 15 residues. This CDR3 reads CASSWAGGATYEQYF. The CDR3 DNA reads TGTGCCAGCAGTTGGGCGGGAGGGGCCACCTACGAGCAGTACTTC.

This clonotype was detected a few times. The gene calls are TRBV5-1 and TRBJ2-1; TRBD2 matches 7 bases. Germline V gene sequence: CDR1 SGHRS, CDR2 YFSETQ. The V segment lost 9 bases and the J segment 4 bases; nucleotides outside the gene matches: 10. The CDR3 is made up of 14 amino acids. CDR3 amino acids: CATRRLADYNEQFF. CDR3 nucleotides: TGCGCCACCAGGCGGCTAGCGGATTACAATGAGCAGTTCTTC.

This clonotype has ten or more counts. V and J are TRBV11-3 and TRBJ2-3; D unclear. Between the trimmed V and J ends, which lost 2 bases and 3 bases, there was a span of 6 bases. Germline loops: CDR1 SGHNT, CDR2 YENEEA. There are 13 residues in the CDR3. Here the CDR3 reads CASSLMWTDTQYF. The CDR3 DNA follows: TGTGCCAGCAGCTTAATGTGGACAGATACGCAGTATTTT.

The genes are TRBV5-1 and TRBJ2-2; 8 bases map to TRBD2. Trimming removed 4 bases from V and 10 bases from J; junction bases left unmatched: 3. Per the germline V gene, CDR1 is SGHRS and CDR2 is YFSETQ. The CDR3 spans 12 residues. CDR3 sequence reads: CASSPGREELFF. CDR3 in DNA: TGCGCCAGCAGCCCCGGGAGGGAGGAGCTGTTTTTT. The full variable domain, its missing parts supplied by reference TRBV5-1 and TRBJ2-2, is KAGVTQTPRYLIKTRGQQVTLSCSPISGHRSVSWYQQTPGQGLQFLFEYFSETQRNKGNFPGRFSGRQFSNSRSEMNVSTLELGDSALYLCASSPGREELFFGEGSRLTVL.

This rearrangement joins TRBV7-2 to TRBJ1-4; no reliable D call. CDR3 length: 13 residues. Trimming left V 5 bases short and J 3 bases short, with 7 bases between. Per the germline V gene, CDR1 is SGHTA and CDR2 is FQGNSA. As DNA, the CDR3 is TGTGCCAGCAGCCCGATAGCTAATGAAAAACTGTTTTTT. It is translated as CASSPIANEKLFF.

This clonotype has ten or more counts. The rearrangement links TRBV7-2 to TRBJ2-3; the match to TRBD1 covers 7 bases. Germline V gene data show CDR1 as SGHTA and CDR2 as FQGNSA. The J segment lost 2 bases and the V segment lost 8 bases, leaving 10 bases of the junction unmatched. The CDR3 runs 15 residues. The CDR3 sequence is CASSFLGGYTDTQYF. CDR3 sequence (DNA): TGTGCCAGCTCGTTTTTAGGGGGCTACACAGATACGCAGTATTTT.

This rearrangement joins TRBV20-1 to TRBJ2-1; 7 bases line up with TRBD2. V lost 8 bases, J lost 6 bases, and 13 bases stayed unmatched. The CDR3 runs 14 residues. The germline V gene has CDR1 DFQATT and CDR2 SNEGSKA (reference sequence). The CDR3 bases are TGCAGTAGCGGGCGGGGAGGGCCCATCAATGAGCAGTTCTTC. Translated: CSSGRGGPINEQFF.

This clonotype was observed a handful of times. V and J are TRBV5-1 and TRBJ2-5; TRBD2 agrees at 8 bases. Unmatched junction bases numbered 10, after V lost 4 bases and J lost 5 bases. The CDR3 contains 15 residues. Germline CDR1 SGHRS, CDR2 YFSETQ. The CDR3 coding sequence is TGCGCCAGCAGCGAGAGACTAGCGAGTCGGGAGACCCAGTACTTC. Protein product: CASSERLASRETQYF. The full variable domain, its missing parts supplied by reference TRBV5-1 and TRBJ2-5, is KAGVTQTPRYLIKTRGQQVTLSCSPISGHRSVSWYQQTPGQGLQFLFEYFSETQRNKGNFPGRFSGRQFSNSRSEMNVSTLELGDSALYLCASSERLASRETQYFGPGTRLLVL.